This record looks at one TCR beta chain sequence and its context. Antigen: not known. Germline and junction disagree at one end, which may indicate a read error. In the PCR, 60 Vbeta and 13 Jbeta primers were used. Assay used: immunoSEQ multiplex PCR; TCRdb lists only in-frame clones, some missing. The sample includes around 120,000 clones, around 80% of them seen just once. The CDR3 sequence is 13 residues long. The germline CDR1 and CDR2 sequences are SQVTM and ANQGSEA. The data derive from a study of cytomegalovirus exposure and HLA in healthy donors. General study points: Researchers reported from a later analysis that most CMV-associated TCR beta chains appeared HLA-restricted.

The clonotype originates from a woman aged 45-65 years in good health and CMV-seronegative. Material for sequencing was PBMCs. This rearrangement joins TRBV29-1 to TRBJ1-5; D may be TRBD1 (6 bases). The CDR3, as DNA: TGCAGCGCCAGAACAGGGAGCAATCAGCCCCAGAATTTT. It encodes CSARTGSNQPQNF. The full variable domain, completed using reference TRBV29-1 and TRBJ1-5, is SAVISQKPSRDICQRGTSLTIQCQVDSQVTMMFWYRQQPGQSLTLIATANQGSEATYESGFVIDKFPISRPNLTFSTLTVSNMSPEDSSIYLCSARTGSNQPQNFGDGTRLSIL.